The 12 T cell receptor beta chains reported below all come from one sample, sequenced in a study of OX40 agonist ivuxolimab in advanced cancers. Some clones are missing from TCRdb's copy, which holds only in-frame ones; the method was immunoSEQ multiplex PCR. The sample lists 130,000 or so clones, about 92% occurring once. The sample in question was CD4+ or CD8+ T cells sorted from blood, obtained in a trial of the OX40 agonist ivuxolimab. The receptors derive from an adult with an advanced solid tumor such as melanoma, head and neck, liver or kidney cancer.

The chain carries TRBV7-2 and TRBJ1-6; perhaps TRBD1 as D (6 bases). V dropped 2 bases and J dropped 7 bases, with 12 bases sitting between them. This CDR3 has 15 amino acids. The germline V gene encodes CDR1 SGHTA and CDR2 FQGNSA. CDR3 amino acids: CASSLTWTANSPLHF. CDR3 nucleotide sequence: TGTGCCAGCAGCTTAACGTGGACAGCAAATTCACCCCTCCACTTT.

This clone occurred once. The chain couples TRBV30 to TRBJ1-5; D is unclear. V shed 6 bases and J shed 4 bases, with 16 bases lying between them. The CDR3 has 14 amino acids. The germline V gene encodes CDR1 GTSNPN and CDR2 SVGIG (reference sequence). The CDR3: CACTGPDPNQPQHF. The CDR3 nucleotides read TGTGCCTGTACGGGCCCGGACCCAAATCAGCCCCAGCATTTT.

The chain uses TRBV5-4 and TRBJ2-6; perhaps TRBD2 as D (5 bases). Trimming pared 4 bases from V and 2 bases from J, leaving 7 bases between. The CDR3 runs to 14 residues. CDR1 is SGHNT, CDR2 YYREEE, per germline (reference sequence). The CDR3 nucleotides are TGTGCCAGCAGCCTTAGCGCTGGGGCCAACGTCCTGACTTTC. Its protein product is CASSLSAGANVLTF.

The chain couples TRBV9 to TRBJ2-1; possibly TRBD1 for D (6 bases). Deletions cut 3 bases from V and 8 bases from J, with 15 bases between. Germline CDR1 and CDR2: SGDLS and YYNGEE. The CDR3 is 14 amino acids. CDR3 protein: CASSATTQGYEQFF. The CDR3 DNA reads TGTGCCAGCAGCGCAACGACACAGGGCTATGAGCAGTTCTTC.

The chain links TRBV7-9 to TRBJ2-5, with 8 bases lining up with TRBD1. Germline V CDR1 and CDR2: SEHNR, FQNEAQ (reference sequence). Losses at the gene ends were 5 bases for V and 5 bases for J; bases not matched to a gene: 10. The CDR3 has 15 residues. The CDR3 coding sequence is TGTGCCAGCAGCGGACCTCGGCAGGGGGCCGAGACCCAGTACTTC. It codes for CASSGPRQGAETQYF.

The chain has TRBV9 and TRBJ2-1; maybe TRBD2 (5 bases). CDR3 length equals 15 residues. Germline CDR1 SGDLS, CDR2 YYNGEE. The V end was cut by 0 bases, the J end by 6 bases, with 13 bases between. The CDR3 sequence: CASSVATGVGNEQFF. CDR3 in DNA: TGTGCCAGCAGCGTAGCCACCGGGGTTGGCAATGAGCAGTTCTTC.

V and J are TRBV19 and TRBJ2-7, with TRBD1 matching 9 bases. The CDR3 totals 15 residues. V dropped 5 bases and J dropped 2; count of bases not matched to a gene: 7. Germline CDR1 LNHDA, CDR2 SQIVND (reference sequence). The CDR3 region is CASSPRDRATYEQYF. CDR3 DNA: TGTGCCAGTAGTCCGCGGGACAGGGCTACCTACGAGCAGTACTTC.

The rearrangement joins TRBV11-2 to TRBJ1-6; 7 bases are a match to TRBD1. This CDR3 region has 13 residues. CDR1 is SGHAT, CDR2 FQNNGV, per germline. The ends lost 5 bases at V and 8 bases at J; junction bases unmatched: 3. The CDR3 nucleotides read TGTGCCAGCAGCGCGCAGGGGGATTCACCCCTCCACTTT. Its protein is CASSAQGDSPLHF.

This chain uses TRBV5-4 with TRBJ2-5; maybe TRBD1 (6 bases). The CDR3 has 15 residues. CDR1 is SGHNT and CDR2 is YYREEE in the germline V gene (reference sequence). Trimming cost V 1 base and J 4 bases, with 14 bases left between them. The DNA for the CDR3 is TGTGCCAGCAGCTTGCTACAGGGCTCGGGAGAGACCCAGTACTTC. This translates into CASSLLQGSGETQYF.

The gene calls are TRBV6-5 and TRBJ2-1; a weak D match, TRBD2 (7 bases). The CDR3 totals 13 residues. The germline CDR1 and CDR2 sequences are MNHEY and SVGAGI. V was shortened by 7 bases and J by 4 bases, with 11 bases between the two germline ends. The CDR3 DNA follows: TGTGCCAGCATGGGAGGGGGTTACAATGAGCAGTTCTTC. Its translation is CASMGGGYNEQFF.

The V call is TRBV6-5, the J call TRBJ2-3; D possibly uses TRBD1 or TRBD2 (6 bases each). Germline V gene lookup returns CDR1 MNHEY and CDR2 SVGAGI. There are 15 residues in the CDR3. V was clipped by 5 bases and J by 3 bases, with 15 bases between them. DNA for the CDR3: TGTGCCAGCAGTCGAGGGGGGTTTGAGACAGATACGCAGTATTTT. This sequence encodes CASSRGGFETDTQYF.

The rearrangement links TRBV7-2 to TRBJ1-5; D is possibly TRBD1 (5 bases). CDR3 size: 14 residues. Trimming cost V 2 bases and J 5 bases, with 10 bases left between them. Germline V gene data show CDR1 as SGHTA and CDR2 as FQGNSA. The CDR3: CASSLRGGDQPQHF. CDR3 nucleotide sequence: TGTGCCAGCAGCTTAAGGGGCGGGGATCAGCCCCAGCATTTT.